In its sample, the clone carrying this T cell receptor beta chain was seen a few times. Its target is not known. The junction departs from the called germline gene at one end, perhaps through a read error. Per the germline V gene, CDR1 is KGHSH and CDR2 is LQKENI. The length of the CDR3 is 15 residues. The data derive from a study of T cells in Graves' hyperthyroidism and ophthalmopathy. PBMCs were derived from 7.5 to 10 ml fresh peripheral blood. TCR beta CDR3 region amplification was performed from RNA transcripts. The HTBI primer set drove a first-round RT-PCR of the TCR CDR3. TCRdb re-called the multiplex PCR reads through MiXCR, storing one row per CDR3 protein. The repertoire includes approximately 400,000 distinct CDR3 sequences, around a sixth of them detected once, and 35% to 45% sits in the top ten. Study-wide findings and caveats: Peripheral blood also featured most of the thyroid clonotypes expanded above 0.001.

Material for sequencing was blood. This receptor was identified in a man aged 18 to 30 with Graves' ophthalmopathy. V and J are TRBV18 and TRBJ1-4; D unclear. CDR3 DNA sequence: TGTGCCAGCTCACCAAGCGGCTACCTTAATGAAAAACCGTTTTTT. It is translated as CASSPSGYLNEKPFF.